The next 30 T cell receptor beta chains were all read from a single sample in a study of T-cell memory formation after mild COVID-19. One entry per CDR3 protein results from TCRdb running MiXCR on the 5' RACE reads. The profile shows about 500,000 distinct CDR3 sequences, about 20% of them singletons. Sequencing was carried out using PBMCs or a T cell subset sorted from them (not recorded which). Receptor source: an adult woman who had mild COVID-19 (a few samples of this study predate the infection). Cell type and time point are not known.

The chain uses TRBV29-1 and TRBJ2-1, with 9 positions matching TRBD1. Trimming cost V 7 bases and J 6 bases; bases outside gene matches: 10. CDR1 is SQVTM and CDR2 is ANQGSEA in the germline V gene. The CDR3 covers 14 residues. CDR3 protein: CSDSRQGGFNEQFF. CDR3 sequence (DNA): TGCAGCGATAGCAGACAGGGGGGCTTCAATGAGCAGTTCTTC.

The chain joins TRBV3-1 to TRBJ2-7, with D possibly being TRBD2 (5 bases). CDR1 is LGHDT and CDR2 is YNNKEL in the germline V gene (reference sequence). The CDR3 contains 14 residues. V dropped 1 base and J dropped 3 bases, with 10 bases sitting between them. The CDR3 DNA sequence: TGTGCCAGCAGCCAAGGACTACTCGTCTACGAGCAGTACTTC. This sequence encodes CASSQGLLVYEQYF.

J is TRBJ2-6 and V is TRBV5-5, with 10 positions matching TRBD2. The CDR3 has 22 amino acids. Germline CDR1 reads SGHKS; CDR2 reads YYEKEE (reference sequence). V trimming: 1 base; J trimming: 5 bases; junction bases outside the gene matches: 21. Here the CDR3 DNA reads TGTGCCAGCAGCTTGAAAGGGAGTCTAGCGGGGGATACGGCAATCAGGGCCAACGTCCTGACTTTC. Translation gives CASSLKGSLAGDTAIRANVLTF.

V and J are TRBV5-1 and TRBJ1-2; 9 bases map to TRBD1. This CDR3 comprises 15 residues. V lost 4 bases and J lost 8; bases outside the gene matches: 12. CDR1 and CDR2 (germline): SGHRS, YFSETQ. The CDR3 protein is CASSLTVGQGGGYTF. CDR3 nucleotides: TGCGCCAGCAGCCTAACAGTGGGACAGGGCGGCGGCTACACCTTC.

The chain recombines TRBV7-8 with TRBJ2-1; 8 bases match TRBD2. Looked up from germline, CDR1 is SGHVS and CDR2 is FQNEAQ. This CDR3 comprises 19 residues. The V segment lost 1 base and the J segment 7 bases; nucleotides outside the gene matches: 18. The CDR3 spells CASSLVDPTGGRIRNEQFF. CDR3 in DNA: TGTGCCAGCAGCTTAGTTGATCCGACGGGGGGGCGAATTAGGAATGAGCAGTTCTTC.

The chain couples TRBV5-1 to TRBJ1-5, with D perhaps matching TRBD1 (5 bases). CDR1 SGHRS and CDR2 YFSETQ come from the germline V gene. This CDR3 has 15 amino acids. V was trimmed by 3 bases and J by 4 bases, leaving 14 bases between them. The CDR3 DNA sequence: TGCGCCAGCAGCTGGGAACCGGGACCAAATCAGCCCCAGCATTTT. It translates to CASSWEPGPNQPQHF.

This chain joins TRBV6-2 or TRBV6-3 and TRBJ2-6; D gene ambiguous. Looked up from germline, CDR1 is MNHEY and CDR2 is SVGEGT. This CDR3 contains 17 residues. Trimming left V 2 bases short and J 0 bases short, with 11 bases between. CDR3 residues: CASSYPDTVSGANVLTF. As DNA, the CDR3 is TGTGCCAGCAGTTACCCAGACACGGTCTCTGGGGCCAACGTCCTGACTTTC.

A few counts support this clonotype. Sequence at one end of the junction differs from germline and may be a read error. The chain carries TRBV3-1 and TRBJ2-3; 8 bases are shared with TRBD2. Germline CDR1 is LGHDT and CDR2 is YNNKEL (reference sequence). The CDR3 runs 15 residues. CDR3 DNA: TGTGCCAGCAGCGAAGAAGCGGGGGACACAGATACGCAGTATTTT. It translates to CASSEEAGDTDTQYF.

The chain combines TRBV6-4 with TRBJ2-1; no clear D. The CDR3 is 15 residues long. The germline V gene has CDR1 MRHNA and CDR2 SNTAGT. With 2 bases removed from V and 5 bases from J, the gap between germline ends came to 13 bases. The CDR3 DNA sequence: TGTGCCAGCAGTGACGGGCACTCCCCCAACAATGAGCAGTTCTTC. It codes for CASSDGHSPNNEQFF.

The chain couples TRBV20-1 to TRBJ1-5; possible D gene TRBD1, 5 bases. Germline values: CDR1 DFQATT, CDR2 SNEGSKA (reference sequence). The V and J ends lost 3 bases and 3 bases respectively, with 12 bases between them. This CDR3 is 14 amino acids long. The CDR3 region is CSASGTVFNQPQHF. The DNA of the CDR3 is TGCAGTGCTAGCGGGACGGTCTTCAATCAGCCCCAGCATTTT.

This clonotype has more than one count but fewer than ten. The chain is built from TRBV12-3 or TRBV12-4 and TRBJ2-7; perhaps TRBD1 as D (6 bases). Trimming stripped 5 bases from V and 5 bases from J, with 16 bases between. The CDR3 covers 14 residues. DNA for the CDR3: TGTGCCAGCAGTCCGTCAGGGGCCCAGGACGAGCAGTACTTC. This sequence encodes CASSPSGAQDEQYF.

The chain joins TRBV27 to TRBJ2-2; weak D call: TRBD2 (5 bases). V was clipped by 8 bases and J by 1 base, with 14 bases between them. Germline V gene data show CDR1 as MNHEY and CDR2 as SMNVEV (reference sequence). The CDR3 has 15 amino acids. The CDR3 sequence is CASGRGQENTGELFF. The CDR3 nucleotides read TGTGCCAGCGGAAGAGGGCAAGAGAACACCGGGGAGCTGTTTTTT.

The table lists this clonotype with a few counts. This rearrangement joins TRBV7-8 to TRBJ1-6; 8 bases agree with TRBD1. With 6 bases clipped from V and 10 bases from J, the junction kept 11 bases outside the gene matches. Germline lookup yields CDR1 SGHVS and CDR2 FQNEAQ. The CDR3 runs 15 residues. For the CDR3, the DNA is TGTGCCAGCAGGAAAACAGGGGGAGGAGAGTCACCCCTCCACTTT. Translated: CASRKTGGGESPLHF.

The chain joins TRBV15 to TRBJ1-5, with TRBD1 matching over 7 bases. Unmatched junction bases numbered 6, after V lost 3 bases and J lost 4 bases. The CDR3 length is 15 residues. Per germline, CDR1 LNHNV and CDR2 YYDKDF (reference sequence). DNA of the CDR3: TGTGCCACCAGCAGTTTAGGGGGCGTGAATCAGCCCCAGCATTTT. This encodes CATSSLGGVNQPQHF. Combining the CDR3 with reference TRBV15 and TRBJ1-5 gives the whole variable domain DAMVIQNPRYQVTQFGKPVTLSCSQTLNHNVMYWYQQKSSQAPKLLFHYYDKDFNNEADTPDNFQSRRPNTSFCFLDIRSPGLGDTAMYLCATSSLGGVNQPQHFGDGTRLSIL.

The CDR3 region is CASTKTGFGNQPQHF. CDR3 nucleotides: TGTGCCAGTACCAAGACAGGGTTCGGCAATCAGCCCCAGCATTTT. The chain uses TRBV19 and TRBJ1-5, with 7 bases fitting TRBD1. The CDR3 runs 15 residues. The germline V gene encodes CDR1 LNHDA and CDR2 SQIVND (reference sequence). After removal of 7 bases from V and 2 bases from J, the junction contained 8 bases not matched to a gene.

This clonotype showed up just a few times. This chain uses TRBV6-5 with TRBJ2-3, with D possibly matching TRBD2 (5 bases). This CDR3 has 16 residues. V lost 1 base, J lost 1 base, and 12 bases lay in between. The V gene's germline CDR1 is MNHEY and CDR2 SVGAGI. CDR3 DNA: TGTGCCAGCAGTTACTATCGGGGATCGGGCACAGATACGCAGTATTTT. Translation gives CASSYYRGSGTDTQYF.

V gene TRBV7-2 combines with J gene TRBJ2-1; 7 bases agree with TRBD1. CDR3 length equals 12 residues. Germline values: CDR1 SGHTA, CDR2 FQGNSA. Trimming at V came to 5 bases and at J to 12 bases, leaving 7 bases not matched to a gene. Written as DNA, the CDR3 is TGTGCCAGCAGCACTAGGGGGCTCAGGCAGTTCTTC. It codes for CASSTRGLRQFF.

The table lists this clonotype with a few counts. The chain couples TRBV7-6 to TRBJ2-1, with D unclear. V shed 0 bases and J shed 6 bases, with 9 bases lying between them. The V gene's germline CDR1 is SGHVS and CDR2 FNYEAQ. The CDR3 sequence is 14 residues long. CDR3 in DNA: TGTGCCAGCAGCTTAGCGCTGACCCTCAATGAGCAGTTCTTC. Protein: CASSLALTLNEQFF.

The rearrangement uses TRBV20-1 and TRBJ2-7, with D perhaps being TRBD1 or TRBD2 (5 bases each). Trimming shortened V by 3 bases and J by 3 bases, and 9 bases separated the two germline ends. The CDR3 consists of 12 residues. CDR1 and CDR2 (germline): DFQATT, SNEGSKA (reference sequence). Here the CDR3 DNA reads TGCAGTGCTAGTCAGGGAGACTACGAGCAGTACTTC. This sequence encodes CSASQGDYEQYF.

V and J are TRBV7-9 and TRBJ2-1; D may be TRBD2 (6 bases). The CDR3 totals 16 residues. The germline V gene encodes CDR1 SEHNR and CDR2 FQNEAQ (reference sequence). Trimming pared 8 bases from V and 0 bases from J, leaving 17 bases between. The CDR3 loop is CASRIGRGSSYNEQFF. CDR3 bases: TGTGCCAGCCGGATAGGGCGGGGTAGCTCCTACAATGAGCAGTTCTTC.

The V call is TRBV7-8, the J call TRBJ2-5, with a possible D match to TRBD2 (7 bases). The V gene's germline CDR1 is SGHVS and CDR2 FQNEAQ. This CDR3 spans 14 amino acids. V dropped 8 bases and J dropped 5 bases, with 18 bases sitting between them. DNA for the CDR3: TGTGCCAGCGGGGGGGGCCTCCTGAGGGAGACCCAGTACTTC. Amino acids: CASGGGLLRETQYF.

There are a few counts of this clonotype. The chain has TRBV5-1 and TRBJ2-4; TRBD2 aligns across 11 bases. This CDR3 has 17 amino acids. J was trimmed by 6 bases and V by 4 bases; bases with no gene match: 12. Germline-derived CDR1 and CDR2 are SGHRS and YFSETQ. CDR3 sequence: CASSPLLAGGGRNIQYF. The CDR3 region has the DNA TGCGCCAGCAGCCCGCTCCTAGCGGGAGGTGGTAGAAACATTCAGTACTTC.

V gene TRBV6-5 combines with J gene TRBJ1-1; unclear D gene. V lost 0 bases and J lost 5, with 13 bases in between. CDR3 size: 15 residues. Germline CDR1 is MNHEY and CDR2 is SVGAGI. The CDR3: CASSYSPAGRTEAFF. Written as DNA, the CDR3 is TGTGCCAGCAGTTACTCCCCCGCCGGGCGGACTGAAGCTTTCTTT.

This clonotype was counted between two and nine times. The V gene is TRBV7-9, the J gene TRBJ1-1; D remains unclear. The CDR3 is 11 amino acids. Germline loops: CDR1 SEHNR, CDR2 FQNEAQ (reference sequence). V lost 4 bases and J lost 7, with 7 bases in between. The CDR3 nucleotides are TGTGCCAGCAGCTCGGACCGTGAAGCTTTCTTT. The encoded protein is CASSSDREAFF.

This clonotype occurred a few times. J is TRBJ1-1 and V is TRBV15; tentatively, D is TRBD1 (5 bases). Germline assignment: CDR1 LNHNV and CDR2 YYDKDF (reference sequence). The CDR3 runs to 20 residues. Trimming stripped 5 bases from V and 3 bases from J, with 31 bases between. This chain's CDR3 is CATSGVPFNQGYRADTEAFF. The CDR3 coding sequence is TGTGCCACCAGCGGGGTGCCCTTTAATCAGGGATATCGGGCGGACACTGAAGCTTTCTTT.

The V gene is TRBV9, the J gene TRBJ2-1; 10 positions agree with TRBD2. The CDR3 contains 15 residues. Germline CDR1 reads SGDLS; CDR2 reads YYNGEE. J was trimmed by 7 bases and V by 3 bases; bases with no gene match: 7. The CDR3 DNA sequence: TGTGCCAGCAGCGCAGAGCGGGGGGGCCGAAATGAGCAGTTCTTC. Its protein product is CASSAERGGRNEQFF.

J is TRBJ2-7 and V is TRBV9; D gene unclear. Trimming cost V 0 bases and J 5 bases, with 15 bases left between them. The CDR3 has 15 amino acids. In germline, CDR1 is SGDLS, CDR2 YYNGEE. For the CDR3, the DNA is TGTGCCAGCAGCGTAGGCGCTCCCCCTGGGGACGAGCAGTACTTC. Protein product: CASSVGAPPGDEQYF.

This clonotype was picked up a small number of times. The chain joins TRBV7-9 to TRBJ2-7, with D hard to call. From germline, CDR1 is SEHNR and CDR2 FQNEAQ (reference sequence). The V end was cut by 5 bases, the J end by 3 bases, with 17 bases between. CDR3 length: 15 residues. CDR3 protein: CASSLDGSWDYEQYF. The CDR3 nucleotides read TGTGCCAGCAGCCTTGATGGCAGTTGGGACTACGAGCAGTACTTC. Full variable domain (outside the CDR3, taken from reference TRBV7-9 and TRBJ2-7): DTGVSQNPRHKITKRGQNVTFRCDPISEHNRLYWYRQTLGQGPEFLTYFQNEAQLEKSRLLSDRFSAERPKGSFSTLEIQRTEQGDSAMYLCASSLDGSWDYEQYFGPGTRLTVT.

This clonotype was counted a few times. The chain is built from TRBV5-5 and TRBJ1-1, with 7 bases matching TRBD1. CDR3 length equals 16 residues. Trimming at V came to 3 bases and at J to 0 bases, leaving 8 bases not matched to a gene. The germline gives CDR1 SGHKS, CDR2 YYEKEE (reference sequence). The CDR3 nucleotides read TGTGCCAGCAGCTCCAACCGGGACAGCGTGAACACTGAAGCTTTCTTT. Translated: CASSSNRDSVNTEAFF.

V and J are TRBV23-1 and TRBJ2-1; a possible D gene is TRBD2 (6 bases). TRBV23-1 has ORF status, its function being uncertain. V was cut by 3 bases and J by 10 bases, with 13 bases left in between. The CDR3 length is 13 residues. The CDR3 reads CASSHYGSEEQFF. For the CDR3, the DNA is TGCGCCAGCAGTCATTACGGGAGTGAAGAGCAGTTCTTC.